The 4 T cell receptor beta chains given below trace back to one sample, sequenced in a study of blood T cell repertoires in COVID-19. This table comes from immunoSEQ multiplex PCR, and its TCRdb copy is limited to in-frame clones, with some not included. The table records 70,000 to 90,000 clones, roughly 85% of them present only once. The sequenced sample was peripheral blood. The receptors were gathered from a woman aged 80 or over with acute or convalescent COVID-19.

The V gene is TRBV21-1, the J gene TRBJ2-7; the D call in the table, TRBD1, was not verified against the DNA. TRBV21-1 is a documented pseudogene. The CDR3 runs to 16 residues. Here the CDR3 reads CASRRNTGQGAYEQYF. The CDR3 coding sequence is TGTGCCAGCAGACGAAATACGGGACAGGGGGCCTACGAGCAGTACTTC.

CDR3 nucleotide sequence: TGCGCCAGCAGCCAAGGTATTAGAGATGGCTCCTACAATGAGCAGTTCTTC. Translating it yields CASSQGIRDGSYNEQFF. The chain links TRBV4-1 to TRBJ2-1; D gene uncertain. The germline V gene encodes CDR1 MGHRA and CDR2 YSYEKL. The CDR3 is made up of 17 amino acids. V lost 1 base and J lost 0, with 13 bases in between.

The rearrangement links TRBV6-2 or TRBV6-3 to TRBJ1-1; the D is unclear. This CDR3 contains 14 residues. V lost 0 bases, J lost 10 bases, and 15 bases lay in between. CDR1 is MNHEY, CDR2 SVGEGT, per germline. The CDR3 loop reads CASSYSSRIYPAFF. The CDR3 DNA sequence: TGTGCCAGCAGTTACTCGAGCAGGATATATCCAGCTTTCTTT.

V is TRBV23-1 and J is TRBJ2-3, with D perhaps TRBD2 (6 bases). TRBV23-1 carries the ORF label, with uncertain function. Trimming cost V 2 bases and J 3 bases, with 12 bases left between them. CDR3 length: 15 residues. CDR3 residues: CASSQRTNRTDTQYF. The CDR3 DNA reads TGCGCCAGCAGTCAACGGACTAATAGAACAGATACGCAGTATTTT.